This section outlines one T cell receptor (beta chain) sequence together with its context. Its antigen is still unknown. This sample was included in a study of Graves' ophthalmopathy and Graves' hyperthyroidism. About the research overall: Before any treatment was given, at initial diagnosis, peripheral blood was collected. Findings and limits, study-wide: Ophthalmopathy progression prediction by the model yielded a sensitivity of 55% to 71% and a specificity of roughly 72%.

The authors amplified TCR beta CDR3 regions from RNA transcripts. Investigators did first-round RT-PCR with HTBI primers, then second-round multiplex PCR. TCRdb fed the multiplex PCR reads into MiXCR, producing one record per CDR3 protein. This sample yields hundreds of thousands of distinct CDR3 sequences, of which 22% are seen a single time; about 6.6% belongs to the top ten. Aged 18 to 65, hyperthyroidism patients had been newly diagnosed, with under 2 months' duration. Uncontrolled infections, pregnancy, lactation or other autoimmune diseases led to patient exclusion. The CDR3 is made up of 17 amino acids. Deletions cut 0 bases from V and 7 bases from J, with 24 bases between. Germline V gene lookup returns CDR1 DFQATT and CDR2 SNEGSKA (reference sequence).

This clonotype originated in a woman in her late teens or twenties with stable Graves' hyperthyroidism. Some clones in this sample may be carry-over from other donors' samples. The chain has TRBV20-1 and TRBJ1-1; D ambiguous. The sample was peripheral blood. CDR3 nucleotides: TGCAGTGCTAGAGACTCCCTAGGATTCGTGACTACCGTTGAAGCTTTCTTT. Amino acid sequence: CSARDSLGFVTTVEAFF.